This entry lists 15 T cell receptor beta chains sequenced from one sample in a study of Ad26.COV2.S vaccination and SARS-CoV-2 variants. Here immunoSEQ multiplex PCR was the method, and the copy in TCRdb shows in-frame clones only, minus some. This sample has 430,000 or so clones, with 85% to 90% found just once. Treatment in this sample: roughly 18 received Ad26.COV2.S at low or high dose, single or two shots; several received placebo; per-sample allocation not given. Sampling was performed 63 days after the first vaccine or placebo injection. The specimen comprised peripheral blood, sampled in a trial of Ad26.COV2.S vaccine versus placebo. These TCRs come from a person aged 18-65 years who received the Ad26.COV2.S COVID-19 vaccine or a placebo.

CDR3 loop: CASSGEGMNTEAFF. In DNA form, the CDR3 reads TGCGCCAGCAGCGGCGAAGGCATGAACACTGAAGCTTTCTTT. The chain joins TRBV5-1 to TRBJ1-1; D unclear. Trimming cost V 4 bases and J 0 bases, with 10 bases left between them. The CDR3 is 14 residues long. Germline CDR1 and CDR2: SGHRS and YFSETQ.

The chain uses TRBV28 and TRBJ2-1; TRBD2 is a possible D gene (5 bases). V was cut by 6 bases and J by 7 bases, with 16 bases left in between. The CDR3 length is 14 residues. CDR1 is MDHEN and CDR2 is SYDVKM in the germline V gene. CDR3 amino acids: CASSKPGLVNEQFF. DNA of the CDR3: TGTGCCAGCAGCAAGCCCGGACTCGTTAATGAGCAGTTCTTC. Looking up the rest from reference TRBV28 and TRBJ2-1 gives the full variable domain: DVKVTQSSRYLVKRTGEKVFLECVQDMDHENMFWYRQDPGLGLRLIYFSYDVKMKEKGDIPEGYSVSREKKERFSLILESASTNQTSMYLCASSKPGLVNEQFFGPGTRLTVL.

This chain joins TRBV6-1 and TRBJ2-5; no reliable D call. The length of the CDR3 is 14 residues. Trimming pared 0 bases from V and 9 bases from J, leaving 14 bases between. Germline CDR1 MNHNS, CDR2 SASEGT. The CDR3 sequence is CASSEASFGKAQYF. CDR3 coding DNA: TGTGCCAGCAGTGAAGCGTCATTTGGGAAGGCCCAGTACTTC.

This clone was seen only once. In DNA, the CDR3 is TGTGCCAGCAGTTACTCGACAGTATGGCAGCCCCAGCATTTT. Residues: CASSYSTVWQPQHF. This chain joins TRBV6-2 or TRBV6-3 and TRBJ1-5; D possibly corresponds to TRBD1 (5 bases). Trimming removed 0 bases from V and 7 bases from J, with 10 bases in between. Germline assignment: CDR1 MNHEY and CDR2 SVGEGT. This CDR3 spans 14 amino acids.

CDR3 nucleotides: TGTGCCAGCAGCTTAAGGAGTGAAACTGAAGCTTTCTTT. Residues: CASSLRSETEAFF. The chain links TRBV7-3 to TRBJ1-1; no reliable D call. V was trimmed by 1 base and J by 5 bases, leaving 8 bases between them. Per germline, CDR1 SGHTA and CDR2 FQGTGA. CDR3 length: 13 amino acids.

This chain links TRBV7-9 with TRBJ1-2; D not resolved. Trimming stripped 7 bases from V and 0 bases from J, with 9 bases between. The V gene's germline CDR1 is SEHNR and CDR2 FQNEAQ (reference sequence). The CDR3 covers 13 residues. CDR3 in amino acids: CASKLYANYGYTF. Written as DNA, the CDR3 is TGTGCCAGCAAGCTTTATGCTAACTATGGCTACACCTTC.

The chain recombines TRBV6-1 with TRBJ2-3; perhaps TRBD1 as D (6 bases). CDR3 size: 15 residues. Germline CDR1 is MNHNS and CDR2 is SASEGT. Trimming took 2 bases from V and 2 from J, leaving 11 bases between them. The CDR3 here is CASSERDTYTDTQYF. CDR3 nucleotide sequence: TGTGCCAGCAGTGAACGGGACACCTACACAGATACGCAGTATTTT.

The chain joins TRBV4-2 to TRBJ1-6; D gene unclear. The V end was cut by 4 bases, the J end by 10 bases, with 11 bases between. Germline V gene lookup returns CDR1 LGHNA and CDR2 YNFKEQ. This CDR3 is built from 13 residues. CDR3 region: CASSPVRGSPLHF. CDR3 DNA: TGTGCCAGCAGCCCGGTTCGAGGATCACCCCTCCACTTT.

The rearrangement uses TRBV11-1 and TRBJ2-1; 9 nucleotides match TRBD2. Germline CDR1 reads SGHAT; CDR2 reads FQDESV (reference sequence). V was clipped by 5 bases and J by 4 bases; unmatched bases: 9. CDR3 length: 16 residues. This CDR3 reads CASSARTSVRYNEQFF. In DNA, the CDR3 is TGTGCCAGCAGCGCAAGGACTAGCGTAAGATACAATGAGCAGTTCTTC. Supplemented by reference TRBV11-1 and TRBJ2-1, the full variable domain reads EAEVAQSPRYKITEKSQAVAFWCDPISGHATLYWYRQILGQGPELLVQFQDESVVDDSQLPKDRFSAERLKGVDSTLKIQPAELGDSAMYLCASSARTSVRYNEQFFGPGTRLTVL.

The chain has TRBV29-1 and TRBJ1-2; no clear D gene. Looked up from germline, CDR1 is SQVTM and CDR2 is ANQGSEA. V dropped 0 bases and J dropped 5 bases, with 10 bases sitting between them. The CDR3 consists of 13 residues. CDR3 nucleotides: TGCAGCGTTGAAGATCAGAGCAGATATGGCTACACCTTC. Protein sequence: CSVEDQSRYGYTF.

Worth noting for this clone: Different DNA sequences within this sample yield the same CDR3. This chain joins TRBV30 and TRBJ1-1, with unresolved D. V gave up 4 bases and J gave up 2 bases, with 5 bases separating them. This CDR3 region has 11 residues. Germline values: CDR1 GTSNPN, CDR2 SVGIG (reference sequence). The CDR3 reads CAWNRNTEAFF. The CDR3 bases are TGTGCCTGGAATCGTAACACTGAAGCTTTCTTT.

J is TRBJ1-1 and V is TRBV3-1 (or the pseudogene TRBV3-2); no clear D gene. The CDR3 sequence is 13 residues long. V dropped 5 bases and J dropped 3 bases, with 10 bases sitting between them. CDR1 LGHDT and CDR2 YNNKEL come from the germline V gene (reference sequence). CDR3 DNA sequence: TGTGCCAGCAGCGCCATTTGGGACACTGAAGCTTTCTTT. The encoded protein is CASSAIWDTEAFF.

The chain combines TRBV2 with TRBJ2-1; TRBD2 matches at 10 bases. CDR1 and CDR2 (germline): SNHLY, FYNNEI. After removal of 2 bases from V and 4 bases from J, the junction contained 17 bases not matched to a gene. This CDR3 is 20 amino acids long. The CDR3 nucleotides are TGTGCCAGCAGTGAACCTGCTAGCGGGGGCCCGGTCAAGGATTACAATGAGCAGTTCTTC. This codes for CASSEPASGGPVKDYNEQFF.

The V and J genes are TRBV3-1 (or the pseudogene TRBV3-2) and TRBJ1-3; D call uncertain. The CDR3 is made up of 16 amino acids. Germline V CDR1 and CDR2: LGHDT, YNNKEL (reference sequence). Deletions cut 0 bases from V and 0 bases from J, with 9 bases between. The CDR3, as DNA: TGTGCCAGCAGCCAAGATCGGATGAGCTCTGGAAACACCATATATTTT. Amino acid sequence: CASSQDRMSSGNTIYF.

This clone was picked up one time. The chain links TRBV6-6 to TRBJ2-5, with 7 bases aligning to TRBD2. The germline gives CDR1 MNHNY, CDR2 SVGAGI (reference sequence). Trimming cost V 4 bases and J 1 base; bases outside gene matches: 3. CDR3 size: 14 residues. The chain's CDR3 is CASSLTSSQETQYF. The CDR3 DNA sequence: TGTGCCAGCAGTTTGACTAGCAGCCAAGAGACCCAGTACTTC.